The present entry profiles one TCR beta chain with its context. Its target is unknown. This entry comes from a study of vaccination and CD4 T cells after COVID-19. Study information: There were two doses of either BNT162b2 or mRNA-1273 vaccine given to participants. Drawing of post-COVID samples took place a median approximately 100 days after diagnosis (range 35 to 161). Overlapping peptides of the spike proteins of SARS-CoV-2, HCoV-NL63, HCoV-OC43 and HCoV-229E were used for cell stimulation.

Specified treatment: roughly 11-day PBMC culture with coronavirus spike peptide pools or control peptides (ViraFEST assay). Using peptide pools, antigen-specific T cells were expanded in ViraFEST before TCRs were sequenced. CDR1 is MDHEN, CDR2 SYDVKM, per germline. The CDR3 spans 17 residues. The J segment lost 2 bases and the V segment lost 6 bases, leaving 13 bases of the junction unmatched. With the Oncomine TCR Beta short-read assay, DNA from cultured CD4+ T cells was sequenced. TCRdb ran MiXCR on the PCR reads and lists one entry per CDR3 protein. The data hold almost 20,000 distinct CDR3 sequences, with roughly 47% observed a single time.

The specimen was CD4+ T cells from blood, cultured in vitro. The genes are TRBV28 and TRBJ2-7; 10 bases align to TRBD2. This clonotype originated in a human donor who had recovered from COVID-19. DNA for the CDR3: TGTGCCAGCAGCTCTCCAGGGCGAGCGGGAGGGCCCTACGAGCAGTACTTC. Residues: CASSSPGRAGGPYEQYF.